These T cell receptor beta chains were read from a single sample in a study of Graves' ophthalmopathy and Graves' hyperthyroidism. TCRdb used MiXCR to reprocess the multiplex PCR reads, holding one entry per CDR3 protein. The data contain under 250,000 distinct CDR3 sequences, around 28% of them seen just once; the ten biggest clones take up about 9.3%. The sample comprised peripheral blood. The receptor source for this set is a man over 45 with Graves' ophthalmopathy. The CDR3 runs from the conserved cysteine through the conserved F or W. The D gene is left open where the match is weak. Clone size is not always given. Where it is, it says once, few, many or a class for expanded clones.

D gene,V gene,clone size,J gene,CDR3 length,CDR3 DNA,CDR3 protein
.,TRBV25-1,many,TRBJ1-2,14,TGTGCCAGCAGTAACCCGGACAGTCGTCGAGGCTACACCTTC,CASSNPDSRRGYTF
.,TRBV6-2/TRBV6-3,many,TRBJ1-6,15,TGTGCCAGCAGCCCCACAGGAGGGGGGAATTCACCCCTCCACTTT,CASSPTGGGNSPLHF
TRBD2,TRBV6-5,many,TRBJ2-5,15,TGTGCCAGCAGTTACCGTATGAGCGGGAGGGAGACCCAGTACTTC,CASSYRMSGRETQYF
.,TRBV7-8,many,TRBJ2-7,16,TGTGCCAGCAGCTTTTCGGCAGGGAGGCCTACCTACGAGCAGTACTTC,CASSFSAGRPTYEQYF
.,TRBV7-9,many,TRBJ2-2,15,TGTGCCAGCAGCATTAGTCTTACGAACACCGGGGAGCTGTTTTTT,CASSISLTNTGELFF
TRBD1,TRBV12-3/TRBV12-4,.,TRBJ1-1,15,TGTGCCAGCAGCCCGAGGACAGGGGTTAACACTGAAGCTTTCTTT,CASSPRTGVNTEAFF
.,TRBV6-2/TRBV6-3,few,TRBJ1-1,13,TGTGCCAGCAGGACTCCGGGTAAGACTGAAGCTTTCTTT,CASRTPGKTEAFF
.,TRBV28,.,TRBJ2-7,13,TGTGCCAGCTCCCCCCACAGCCCCTACGAGCAGTACTTC,CASSPHSPYEQYF
.,TRBV6-5,many,TRBJ1-1,15,TGTGCCAGCAGTTACCGACAGATAAGTTACACTGAAGCTTTCTTT,CASSYRQISYTEAFF
TRBD2,TRBV10-3,.,TRBJ2-7,14,TGTGCCATCAGACGGACTAGCGGGAGTTACGAGCAGTACTTC,CAIRRTSGSYEQYF
.,TRBV18,many,TRBJ2-5,16,TGTGCCAGCTCACCAACAGCGCTAACGTACCAAGAGACCCAGTACTTC,CASSPTALTYQETQYF
TRBD1,TRBV6-2/TRBV6-3,.,TRBJ2-7,18,TGTGCCAGCAGTTACTTGGGACAGCTCCCTGGGTCGAGCTACGAGCAGTACTTC,CASSYLGQLPGSSYEQYF
.,TRBV5-1,many,TRBJ2-7,11,TGCGCCAGCGGATCAGCCTACGAGCAGTACTTC,CASGSAYEQYF
.,TRBV6-2/TRBV6-3,many,TRBJ2-5,14,TGTGCCAGCACTACAAAGACGAGAGGGGAGACCCAGTACTTC,CASTTKTRGETQYF
.,TRBV6-5,.,TRBJ1-2,15,TGTGCCAGCAGTTACTCGAGCTCAGCTAACTATGGCTACACCTTC,CASSYSSSANYGYTF
.,TRBV6-1,many,TRBJ2-2,11,TGTGCCAGCGGCGGTCACGGGGAGCTGTTTTTT,CASGGHGELFF
TRBD1,TRBV19,many,TRBJ1-1,16,TGTGCCAGTAGTTGGGGGCCTGACAGGGTGTGGACTGAAGCTTTCTTT,CASSWGPDRVWTEAFF
.,TRBV28,.,TRBJ1-1,18,TGTGCCAGCAGTTTAGGACTAGCGGTACCGAACACCGGGCCTGAAGCTTTCTTT,CASSLGLAVPNTGPEAFF
.,TRBV6-5,many,TRBJ1-3,12,TGTGCCTCCAGGGGAGCTGGAAACACCATATATTTT,CASRGAGNTIYF
.,TRBV15,many,TRBJ1-1,14,TGTGCCACCAGCTCCTTCGTGGGTAACACTGAAGCTTTCTTT,CATSSFVGNTEAFF
.,TRBV29-1,many,TRBJ2-7,13,TGCAGCGCGCCCACCGGGACAACCTACGAGCAGTACTTC,CSAPTGTTYEQYF
.,TRBV19,few,TRBJ1-1,15,TGTGCCAGTAGTATAAGGCAGGGCTTGAGGACTGAAGCTTTCTTT,CASSIRQGLRTEAFF
.,TRBV27,many,TRBJ1-5,13,TGTGCCAGCAGTTTACTGGGGTATCAGCCCCAGCATTTT,CASSLLGYQPQHF
.,TRBV11-2,many,TRBJ1-1,15,TGTGCCAGCAGCTCTCAGACAGGCGAGAACACTGAAGCTTTCTTT,CASSSQTGENTEAFF
TRBD1,TRBV6-5,.,TRBJ1-2,16,TGTGCCAGCAGTTACCGGGACAGGATCGGGTCGGACGGCTACACCTTC,CASSYRDRIGSDGYTF
.,TRBV10-2,many,TRBJ2-7,15,TGCGCCAGCAGTGTGGCGGGCGCCAATACGCCGAAGCAGTACTTC,CASSVAGANTPKQYF
TRBD2,TRBV20-1,many,TRBJ2-7,13,TGCAGTGGGACTAGGGTAGCGGAGGGCGAGCAGTACTTC,CSGTRVAEGEQYF
TRBD2,TRBV19,many,TRBJ2-7,17,TGTGCCAGTAGTTCAACCGGGACTAGCGGGCGAGCCTACGAGCAGTACTTC,CASSSTGTSGRAYEQYF
.,TRBV5-6,once,TRBJ1-2,14,TGTGCCAGCGTCCTCAGGACGGAGACATATGGCTACACCTTC,CASVLRTETYGYTF
.,TRBV18,many,TRBJ2-7,15,TGTGCCAGCTCACCCTCCCTGACAGGCTCCTACGAGCAGTACTTC,CASSPSLTGSYEQYF
.,TRBV6-5,many,TRBJ2-5,13,TGTGCCAGTAGGCCCAGGCCCCAAGAGACCCAGTACTTC,CASRPRPQETQYF
TRBD2,TRBV6-1,.,TRBJ2-7,15,TGTGCCAGCAGTCGCCCCACTAGCGGTTCCTACGAGCAGTACTTC,CASSRPTSGSYEQYF
TRBD1,TRBV19,many,TRBJ2-2,16,TGTGCCAGTAGTACGGGACGGGACAGGGATACCGGGGAGCTGTTTTTT,CASSTGRDRDTGELFF
.,TRBV12-3/TRBV12-4,many,TRBJ1-3,15,TGTGCCAGCAGCAGGGGAGGGATTTCTGGAAACACCATATATTTT,CASSRGGISGNTIYF
.,TRBV5-6,many,TRBJ1-3,14,TGTGCCAGCAGCGTGGGACACTCTGGAAACACCATATATTTT,CASSVGHSGNTIYF
.,TRBV7-6,few,TRBJ2-7,14,TGTGCCAGCAGCTCCCTGACGCGTCCCTACGAGCAGTACTTC,CASSSLTRPYEQYF
.,TRBV6-1,.,TRBJ2-5,16,TGTGCCAGCACCCCGATCGCACTCACTGTCCAAGAGACCCAGTACTTC,CASTPIALTVQETQYF
.,TRBV12-3/TRBV12-4,many,TRBJ1-1,13,TGTGCCAGCAGACCTGACAGCCCCTCTAAAGCTTTCTTT,CASRPDSPSKAFF
TRBD1,TRBV5-5,many,TRBJ2-7,16,TGTGCCAGCAGCCCCTCGACAGGGATCTTTTCCTACGAGCAGTACTTC,CASSPSTGIFSYEQYF
TRBD2,TRBV12-3/TRBV12-4,.,TRBJ2-5,15,TGTGCCAGCAGCCAGACTAGCGGGACTGAAGAGACCCAGTACTTC,CASSQTSGTEETQYF
.,TRBV20-1,many,TRBJ2-7,14,TGCAGTGCCCCGGGCTCCACGGCCCCCTACGAGCAGTACTTC,CSAPGSTAPYEQYF
.,TRBV10-3,.,TRBJ2-7,15,TGTGCCACAGGGGGAGGAAGCGGCAATTCCTACGAGCAGTACTTC,CATGGGSGNSYEQYF
TRBD1,TRBV4-2,.,TRBJ2-7,15,TGTGCCAGCAGCCAGGACAGGGTGAGCTCCTACGAGCAGTACTTC,CASSQDRVSSYEQYF
.,TRBV7-9,many,TRBJ1-2,15,TGTGCCAGCAGCTTTGTGGTCGTGACGGATGGGGGCTACACCTTC,CASSFVVVTDGGYTF
TRBD1,TRBV20-1,.,TRBJ2-7,16,TGCAGTGCTAGAGACGACCGGATGGGACAGGGTTCCGAGCAGTACTTC,CSARDDRMGQGSEQYF
TRBD1,TRBV20-1,many,TRBJ2-5,13,TGCAGTGCGGGAAGACAGGGCCAAGAGACCCAGTACTTC,CSAGRQGQETQYF
.,TRBV6-1,few,TRBJ1-5,14,TGTGCCAGCAGTGACCTGAGGACAGCCGAGCCCCAGCATTTT,CASSDLRTAEPQHF
.,TRBV28,.,TRBJ1-5,16,TGTGCCAGCATTGCTAGGGGTCGGTATAGCAATCAGCCCCAGCATTTT,CASIARGRYSNQPQHF